The entry below describes one TCR beta chain. The CDR3 runs 15 residues. Germline lookup yields CDR1 MNHNY and CDR2 SVGAGI (reference sequence). V was clipped by 4 bases and J by 0 bases; unmatched bases: 2. This specimen belongs to a study of blood T cell repertoires in COVID-19. Study context: Specimens from acute and convalescent COVID-19 originated in the United States, Italy and Spain. In each case, the material was cDNA or gDNA derived from T cells, B-cell-depleted T cells, or PBMCs.

Per the original data handling: Estimation of nucleated cell counts relied on the amplification of reference gene primers. The repertoire was sequenced with immunoSEQ multiplex PCR; TCRdb's copy has only in-frame clones and lacks some. V and J calls plus clone size are reproduced from that table; the DNA served to infer D and trimming. The sample holds some 98,000 clones, 70% to 85% seen once. Sequencing was done on a sample of peripheral blood. The origin of this receptor is a man aged 65 to 79 with active or convalescent COVID-19. The V call is TRBV6-6, the J call TRBJ1-4; 7 nucleotides line up with TRBD1. The CDR3 sequence: CASSFGQATNEKLFF. CDR3 sequence (DNA): TGTGCCAGCAGTTTCGGACAGGCAACTAATGAAAAACTGTTTTTT.